One T cell receptor (beta chain) is described in this entry. Antigen unknown. This specimen belongs to a study of shared clonotypes between healthy human individuals. Background on the study: The study drew on a couple of women and three men aged 18 to 49 as donors.

Study-wide points: It was expected that sequencing depth would affect clonotype sharing among donors.

Healthy adults negative for HIV, lacking recent acute infections or vaccinations, served as donors. Genomic DNA came from 100 million or so PBMCs in unsorted samples. Sequencing used immunoSEQ multiplex PCR; TCRdb keeps in-frame clones, though not all of them. The profile shows 400,000 to 500,000 clones, less than 80% of them singletons. Germline lookup yields CDR1 SGDLS and CDR2 YYNGEE. The CDR3 extends over 13 amino acids. The germline V and J ends were trimmed by 3 bases and 10 bases, with 14 bases remaining between them. V usage is TRBV9 and J usage is TRBJ2-1; D may match TRBD1 or TRBD2 (6 bases each). The clonotype comes from a woman aged 35 to 49 in good health. Some clones in this sample may be carry-over from other donors' samples. Specimen: PBMCs. CDR3 residues: CASSAGGGDEQFF. The CDR3 DNA is TGTGCCAGCAGCGCAGGAGGGGGAGACGAGCAGTTCTTC.